Shown below are 11 T cell receptor beta chains from a single sample sequenced in a study of human T cells and chemical hapten exposure. Time point in this sample: patch test 2, 6 weeks after DPC sensitization. The treatment is: therapeutic diphenylcyclopropenone sensitization with weekly scalp DPC. TCRdb called the RACE reads again in MiXCR, with one record for every CDR3 protein. The data contain under 85,000 distinct CDR3 sequences, under 13% of them seen just once; the ten biggest clones take up 6.8%. Specimen: whole blood, collected in connection with sensitization to the hapten diphenylcyclopropenone (DPC). These receptors came from a woman in her fifties or sixties with alopecia areata. Some clones in this sample may be carry-over from other donors' samples.

This clonotype was seen a few times. The V call is TRBV20-1, the J call TRBJ2-7, with 7 bases lining up with TRBD1. J was trimmed by 2 bases and V by 5 bases; bases with no gene match: 12. Per the germline V gene, CDR1 is DFQATT and CDR2 is SNEGSKA (reference sequence). The length of the CDR3 is 15 residues. The CDR3 DNA reads TGCAGTGCTCGAGGGGGACAGTGGATGACCTACGAGCAGTACTTC. As protein: CSARGGQWMTYEQYF.

The rearrangement uses TRBV6-2 or TRBV6-3 and TRBJ1-6; D call uncertain. This CDR3 is built from 12 residues. CDR1 MNHEY and CDR2 SVGEGT come from the germline V gene. V lost 6 bases and J lost 10, with 10 bases in between. The CDR3 DNA follows: TGTGCCAGCAGCCTGGGTGAATCACCCCTCCACTTT. Its protein product is CASSLGESPLHF.

DNA of the CDR3: TGTGCCAGCAGCCAAATGACAGGAAATACCGGGGAGCTGTTTTTT. This sequence encodes CASSQMTGNTGELFF. The chain couples TRBV9 to TRBJ2-2, with D possibly TRBD1 on 6 matching bases. V was cut by 4 bases and J by 5 bases, with 15 bases left in between. CDR3 length equals 15 residues. Per the germline V gene, CDR1 is SGDLS and CDR2 is YYNGEE.

This clonotype was counted between two and nine times. This rearrangement joins TRBV20-1 to TRBJ2-1; D gene unclear. This CDR3 has 12 residues. Trimming removed 3 bases at V and 8 bases at J, with 11 bases between. CDR1 is DFQATT, CDR2 SNEGSKA, per germline (reference sequence). The DNA of the CDR3 is TGCAGTGCTAGCGGTGTGGTGGATGAGCAGTTCTTC. As protein: CSASGVVDEQFF.

At least ten counts were recorded for this clonotype. This chain uses TRBV5-1 with TRBJ2-5; a possible D gene is TRBD2 (6 bases). This CDR3 comprises 16 residues. CDR1 and CDR2 (germline): SGHRS, YFSETQ. The V and J ends lost 1 base and 4 bases respectively, with 17 bases between them. The CDR3 region has the DNA TGCGCCAGCAGCTTGAACTATATGGAGCGGGCAGAGACCCAGTACTTC. Amino acids: CASSLNYMERAETQYF.

There are many counts of this clonotype. This chain connects TRBV25-1 to TRBJ2-7; 8 nucleotides line up with TRBD1. The germline V gene encodes CDR1 MGHDK and CDR2 SYGVNS. The CDR3 has 14 residues. V was clipped by 3 bases and J by 6 bases; unmatched bases: 7. CDR3 coding DNA: TGTGCCAGCAGTGATACCAGGACAGGGAGCGAGCAGTACTTC. It translates to CASSDTRTGSEQYF.

This clonotype was seen a handful of times. The chain joins TRBV29-1 to TRBJ2-5; D is undetermined. Trimming left V 4 bases short and J 5 bases short, with 5 bases between. The CDR3 is made up of 10 amino acids. Germline V gene data show CDR1 as SQVTM and CDR2 as ANQGSEA. The CDR3 here is CSVGAETQYF. The CDR3 DNA reads as TGCAGCGTTGGGGCTGAGACCCAGTACTTC.

This clonotype was observed a handful of times. The chain couples TRBV18 to TRBJ2-1; 8 nucleotides align to TRBD1. Germline V CDR1 and CDR2: KGHSH, LQKENI. This CDR3 contains 14 residues. V was pared by 4 bases and J by 7 bases, with 6 bases of the junction left unmatched. Here the CDR3 reads CASSQGQGTNEQFF. In DNA, the CDR3 is TGTGCCAGCTCACAAGGACAGGGTACGAATGAGCAGTTCTTC.

The chain carries TRBV7-9 and TRBJ2-2, with D tentatively TRBD1 or TRBD2 (5 bases each). CDR3 length equals 17 residues. The germline V gene encodes CDR1 SEHNR and CDR2 FQNEAQ (reference sequence). V gave up 5 bases and J gave up 0 bases, with 16 bases separating them. CDR3 coding DNA: TGTGCCAGCAGCCCCCCCGTCCGGGGCGCGAACACCGGGGAGCTGTTTTTT. Its translation is CASSPPVRGANTGELFF.

This clonotype was seen a few times. V usage is TRBV5-4 and J usage is TRBJ1-1; tentatively, D is TRBD1 (6 bases). The CDR3 is 15 residues long. Germline assignment: CDR1 SGHNT and CDR2 YYREEE (reference sequence). Trimming took 1 base from V and 1 from J, leaving 11 bases between them. The chain's CDR3 is CASSLNTGRNTEAFF. In DNA, the CDR3 is TGTGCCAGCAGCTTGAACACAGGGCGGAACACTGAAGCTTTCTTT.

This clonotype was counted only a few times. The V gene is TRBV6-2 or TRBV6-3, the J gene TRBJ2-1; no firm D call. The germline V and J ends were trimmed by 3 bases and 7 bases, with 16 bases remaining between them. This CDR3 has 15 amino acids. CDR1 MNHEY and CDR2 SVGEGT come from the germline V gene. Written as DNA, the CDR3 is TGTGCCAGCAGTTATAATCTAGAAAGAAGGAATGAGCAGTTCTTC. It codes for CASSYNLERRNEQFF.